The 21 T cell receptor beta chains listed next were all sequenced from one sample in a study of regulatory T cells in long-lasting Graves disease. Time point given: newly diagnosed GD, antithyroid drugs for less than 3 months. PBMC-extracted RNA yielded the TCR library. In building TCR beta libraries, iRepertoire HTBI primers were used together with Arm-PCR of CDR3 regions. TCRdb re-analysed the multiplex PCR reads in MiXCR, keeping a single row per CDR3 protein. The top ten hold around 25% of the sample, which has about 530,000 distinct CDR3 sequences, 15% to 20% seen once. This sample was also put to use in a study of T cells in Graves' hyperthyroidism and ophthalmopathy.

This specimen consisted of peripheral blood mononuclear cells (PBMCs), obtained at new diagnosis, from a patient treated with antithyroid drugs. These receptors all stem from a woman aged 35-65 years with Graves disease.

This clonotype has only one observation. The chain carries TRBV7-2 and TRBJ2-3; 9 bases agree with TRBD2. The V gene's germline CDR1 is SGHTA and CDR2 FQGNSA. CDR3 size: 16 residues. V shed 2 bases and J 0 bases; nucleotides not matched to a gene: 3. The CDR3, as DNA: TGTGCCAGCAGCTTATCTAGCGGGGCCAGCACAGATACGCAGTATTTT. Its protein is CASSLSSGASTDTQYF.

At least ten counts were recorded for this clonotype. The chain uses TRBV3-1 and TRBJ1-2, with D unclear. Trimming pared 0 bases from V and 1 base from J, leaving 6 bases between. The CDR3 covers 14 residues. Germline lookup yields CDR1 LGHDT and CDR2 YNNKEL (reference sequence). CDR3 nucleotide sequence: TGTGCCAGCAGCCAAGAAAGTCGTAACTATGGCTACACCTTC. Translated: CASSQESRNYGYTF.

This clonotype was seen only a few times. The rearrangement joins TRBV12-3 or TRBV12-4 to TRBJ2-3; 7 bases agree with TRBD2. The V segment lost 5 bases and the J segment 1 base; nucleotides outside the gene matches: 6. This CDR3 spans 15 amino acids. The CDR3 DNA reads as TGTGCCAGCAGTCCGGTAGCGGGCGGCACAGATACGCAGTATTTT. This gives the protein CASSPVAGGTDTQYF.

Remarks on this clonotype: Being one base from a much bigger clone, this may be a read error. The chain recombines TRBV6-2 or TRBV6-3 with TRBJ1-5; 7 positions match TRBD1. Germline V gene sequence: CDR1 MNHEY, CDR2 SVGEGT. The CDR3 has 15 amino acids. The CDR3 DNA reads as TGTGCCGGCAGTGTGGGGACAGCAAGCAATCAGCCCCAGCATTTT. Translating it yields CAGSVGTASNQPQHF.

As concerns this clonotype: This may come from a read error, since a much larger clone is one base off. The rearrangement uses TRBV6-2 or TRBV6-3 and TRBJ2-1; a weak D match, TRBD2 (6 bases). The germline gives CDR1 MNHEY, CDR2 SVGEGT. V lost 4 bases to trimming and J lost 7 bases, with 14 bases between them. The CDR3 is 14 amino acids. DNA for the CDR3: TGTGCCAGCAGTTGCACTTCGGGGAGGAATGAGCAGTTCTTC. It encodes CASSCTSGRNEQFF.

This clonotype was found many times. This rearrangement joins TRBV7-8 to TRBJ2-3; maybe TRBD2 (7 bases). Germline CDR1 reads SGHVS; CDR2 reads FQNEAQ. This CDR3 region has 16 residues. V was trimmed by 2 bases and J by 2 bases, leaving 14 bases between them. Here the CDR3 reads CASSLMGGRATDTQYF. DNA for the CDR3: TGTGCCAGCAGCTTAATGGGGGGGCGTGCCACAGATACGCAGTATTTT.

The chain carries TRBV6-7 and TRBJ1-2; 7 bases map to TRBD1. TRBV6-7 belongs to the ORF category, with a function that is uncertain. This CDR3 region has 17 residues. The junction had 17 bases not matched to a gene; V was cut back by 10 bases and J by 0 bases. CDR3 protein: CAIPYERQGKTNYGYTF. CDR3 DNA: TGTGCCATCCCTTACGAGAGACAGGGAAAAACTAACTATGGCTACACCTTC.

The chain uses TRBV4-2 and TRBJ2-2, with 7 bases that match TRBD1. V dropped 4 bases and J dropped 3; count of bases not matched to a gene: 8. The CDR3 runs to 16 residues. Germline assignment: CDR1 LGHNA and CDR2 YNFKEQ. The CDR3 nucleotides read TGTGCCAGCAGCCTTTGGGGACAGACTGACACCGGGGAGCTGTTTTTT. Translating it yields CASSLWGQTDTGELFF.

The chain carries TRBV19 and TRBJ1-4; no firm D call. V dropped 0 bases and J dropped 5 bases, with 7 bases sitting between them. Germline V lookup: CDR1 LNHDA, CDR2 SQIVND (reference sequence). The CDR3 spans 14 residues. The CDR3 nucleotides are TGTGCCAGTAGTATAGATCTATGGAATGAAAAACTGTTTTTT. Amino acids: CASSIDLWNEKLFF.

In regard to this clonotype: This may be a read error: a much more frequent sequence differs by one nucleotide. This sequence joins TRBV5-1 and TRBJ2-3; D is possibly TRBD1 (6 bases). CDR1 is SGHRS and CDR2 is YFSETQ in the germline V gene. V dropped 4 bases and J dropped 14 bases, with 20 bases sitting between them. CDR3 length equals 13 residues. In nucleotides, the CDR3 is TGCGCCAGCAGCGCAGGGGCCATGCAAAGGTGGTATTTT. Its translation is CASSAGAMQRWYF. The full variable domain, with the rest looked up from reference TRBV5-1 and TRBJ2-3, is KAGVTQTPRYLIKTRGQQVTLSCSPISGHRSVSWYQQTPGQGLQFLFEYFSETQRNKGNFPGRFSGRQFSNSRSEMNVSTLELGDSALYLCASSAGAMQRWYFGPGTRLTVL.

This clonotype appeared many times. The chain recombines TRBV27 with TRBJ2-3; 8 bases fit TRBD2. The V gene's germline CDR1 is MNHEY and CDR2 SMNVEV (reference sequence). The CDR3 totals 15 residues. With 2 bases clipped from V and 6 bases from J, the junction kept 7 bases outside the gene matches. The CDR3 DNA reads TGTGCCAGCAGTTTAAGGTTTAGCGGGGTGGATACGCAGTATTTT. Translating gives CASSLRFSGVDTQYF.

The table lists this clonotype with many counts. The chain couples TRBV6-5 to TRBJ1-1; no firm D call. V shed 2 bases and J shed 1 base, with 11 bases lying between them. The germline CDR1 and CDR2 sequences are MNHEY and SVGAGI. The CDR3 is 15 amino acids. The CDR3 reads CASSYTGGSNTEAFF. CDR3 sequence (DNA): TGTGCCAGCAGTTACACGGGAGGGTCGAACACTGAAGCTTTCTTT.

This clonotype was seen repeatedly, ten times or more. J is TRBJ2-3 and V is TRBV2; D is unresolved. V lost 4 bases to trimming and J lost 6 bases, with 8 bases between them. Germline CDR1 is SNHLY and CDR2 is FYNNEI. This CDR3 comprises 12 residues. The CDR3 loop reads CASSAVEDTQYF. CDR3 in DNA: TGTGCCAGCAGTGCCGTGGAGGATACGCAGTATTTT.

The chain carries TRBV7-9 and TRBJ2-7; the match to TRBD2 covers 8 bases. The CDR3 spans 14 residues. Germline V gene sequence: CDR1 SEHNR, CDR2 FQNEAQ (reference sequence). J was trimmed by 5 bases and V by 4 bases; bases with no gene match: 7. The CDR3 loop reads CASSYSGGRDEQYF. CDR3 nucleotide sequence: TGTGCCAGCAGCTACAGCGGGGGTAGGGACGAGCAGTACTTC.

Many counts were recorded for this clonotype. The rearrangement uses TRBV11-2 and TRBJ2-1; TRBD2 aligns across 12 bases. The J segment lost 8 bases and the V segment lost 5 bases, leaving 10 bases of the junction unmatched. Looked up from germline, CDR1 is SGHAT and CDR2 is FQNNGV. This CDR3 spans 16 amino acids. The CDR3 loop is CASSTELAGGEHEQFF. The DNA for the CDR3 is TGTGCCAGCAGCACCGAGCTAGCGGGGGGGGAGCATGAGCAGTTCTTC.

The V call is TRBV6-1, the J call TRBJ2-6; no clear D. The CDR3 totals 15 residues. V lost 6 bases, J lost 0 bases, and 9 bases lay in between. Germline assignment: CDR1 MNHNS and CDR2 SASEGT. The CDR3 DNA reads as TGTGCCAGCAGCACCACAGACTCTGGGGCCAACGTCCTGACTTTC. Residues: CASSTTDSGANVLTF.

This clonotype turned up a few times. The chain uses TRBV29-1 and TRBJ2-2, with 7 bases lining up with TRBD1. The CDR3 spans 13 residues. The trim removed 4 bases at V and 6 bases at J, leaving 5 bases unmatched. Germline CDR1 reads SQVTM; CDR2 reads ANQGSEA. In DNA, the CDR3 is TGCAGCGTTGGGGACAGACGGTCCGGGGAGCTGTTTTTT. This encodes CSVGDRRSGELFF.

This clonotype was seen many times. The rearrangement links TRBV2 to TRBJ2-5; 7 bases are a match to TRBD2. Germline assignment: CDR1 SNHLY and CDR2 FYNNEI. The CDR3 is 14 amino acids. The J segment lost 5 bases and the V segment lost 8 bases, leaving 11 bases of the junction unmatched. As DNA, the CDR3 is TGTGCCAGCGGAGGGGAGCGGGGCACGGAGACCCAGTACTTC. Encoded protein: CASGGERGTETQYF.

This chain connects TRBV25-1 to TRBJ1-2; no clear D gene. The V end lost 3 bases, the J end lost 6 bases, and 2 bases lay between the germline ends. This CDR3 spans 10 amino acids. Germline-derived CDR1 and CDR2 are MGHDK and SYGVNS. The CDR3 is CASSDNGYTF. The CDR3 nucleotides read TGTGCCAGCAGTGATAATGGCTACACCTTC.

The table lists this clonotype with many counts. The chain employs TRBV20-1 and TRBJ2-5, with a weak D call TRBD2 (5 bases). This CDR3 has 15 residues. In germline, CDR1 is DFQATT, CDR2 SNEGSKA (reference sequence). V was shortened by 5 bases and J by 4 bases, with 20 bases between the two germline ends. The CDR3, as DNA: TGCAGTGCTTTCAAACCTCGGGGTTTATTAGAGACCCAGTACTTC. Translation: CSAFKPRGLLETQYF.

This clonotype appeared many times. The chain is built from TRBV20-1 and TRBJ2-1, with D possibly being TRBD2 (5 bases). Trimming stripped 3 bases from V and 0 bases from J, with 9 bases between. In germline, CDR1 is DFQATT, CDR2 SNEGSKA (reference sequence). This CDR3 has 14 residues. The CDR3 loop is CSAREEASYNEQFF. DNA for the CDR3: TGCAGTGCTAGGGAGGAGGCCTCCTACAATGAGCAGTTCTTC.